These 23 T cell receptor beta chains originate from one sample sequenced in a study of blood T cell repertoires in COVID-19. Measured with immunoSEQ multiplex PCR; TCRdb has only the in-frame clones, and not every one. The profile covers roughly 200,000 clones, with around 90% appearing a single time and 0.62% taken by the ten largest. Sequenced sample: peripheral blood. The receptor source for this set is a man aged 50 or older with acute or convalescent COVID-19.

The J gene is TRBJ2-5, the V gene TRBV3-1 (or the pseudogene TRBV3-2); possibly TRBD1 for D (5 bases). Germline V gene data show CDR1 as LGHDT and CDR2 as YNNKEL (reference sequence). The germline V and J ends were trimmed by 4 bases and 4 bases, with 13 bases remaining between them. The CDR3 totals 14 residues. The CDR3, as DNA: TGTGCCAGCAGCCTACAGGTGAAAGCAGAGACCCAGTACTTC. This encodes CASSLQVKAETQYF.

The gene calls are TRBV25-1 and TRBJ2-7, with 9 bases identical to TRBD2. The CDR3 sequence is 15 residues long. Trimming at V came to 2 bases and at J to 2 bases, leaving 4 bases not matched to a gene. Germline-derived CDR1 and CDR2 are MGHDK and SYGVNS. This chain's CDR3 is CASSEAGLAPYEQYF. CDR3 nucleotide sequence: TGTGCCAGCAGTGAAGCCGGACTAGCGCCCTACGAGCAGTACTTC.

The gene calls are TRBV7-9 and TRBJ2-1; D unclear. Germline V gene data show CDR1 as SEHNR and CDR2 as FQNEAQ (reference sequence). The CDR3 has 14 residues. V gave up 2 bases and J gave up 0 bases, with 5 bases separating them. CDR3 residues: CASSLSSSYNEQFF. CDR3 sequence (DNA): TGTGCCAGCAGCTTAAGCTCCTCCTACAATGAGCAGTTCTTC.

V is TRBV27 and J is TRBJ2-3; 7 nucleotides match TRBD2. J was trimmed by 2 bases and V by 3 bases; bases with no gene match: 5. Germline V CDR1 and CDR2: MNHEY, SMNVEV (reference sequence). The CDR3 is made up of 15 amino acids. This CDR3 is CASSLESGVTDTQYF. Here the CDR3 DNA reads TGTGCCAGCAGTTTGGAGAGCGGGGTCACAGATACGCAGTATTTT.

V gene TRBV4-2 combines with J gene TRBJ2-1, with 8 bases fitting TRBD2. The CDR3 covers 18 residues. Germline V gene lookup returns CDR1 LGHNA and CDR2 YNFKEQ. Trimming removed 4 bases from V and 7 bases from J; junction bases left unmatched: 18. The CDR3 nucleotides read TGTGCCAGCAGCCCCTACACACTCGGGGGGGCCACAGGGAATGAGCAGTTCTTC. Translation gives CASSPYTLGGATGNEQFF.

The rearrangement uses TRBV11-2 and TRBJ2-5; 8 nucleotides align to TRBD2. Trimming took 4 bases from V and 2 from J; bases not matched to a gene: 6. Germline CDR1 SGHAT, CDR2 FQNNGV. The CDR3 is 15 amino acids. The DNA of the CDR3 is TGTGCCAGCAGCTATTGGACTAGCAGACAAGAGACCCAGTACTTC. Amino acid sequence: CASSYWTSRQETQYF.

The chain is built from TRBV7-9 and TRBJ1-1, with D unresolved. The CDR3 has 14 residues. Trimming removed 1 base at V and 1 base at J, with 7 bases between. Looked up from germline, CDR1 is SEHNR and CDR2 is FQNEAQ (reference sequence). CDR3 loop: CASSLDVRNTEAFF. DNA for the CDR3: TGTGCCAGCAGCTTAGACGTCAGGAACACTGAAGCTTTCTTT.

V gene TRBV7-2 combines with J gene TRBJ2-1; TRBD2 might be the D (6 bases). V gave up 1 base and J gave up 4 bases, with 14 bases separating them. CDR3 length: 16 amino acids. CDR1 is SGHTA and CDR2 is FQGNSA in the germline V gene. CDR3 sequence: CASSLGGSGGYNEQFF. The CDR3 DNA follows: TGTGCCAGCAGCTTAGGAGGTAGCGGAGGATACAATGAGCAGTTCTTC. The full variable domain, completed using reference TRBV7-2 and TRBJ2-1, is GAGVSQSPSNKVTEKGKDVELRCDPISGHTALYWYRQSLGQGLEFLIYFQGNSAPDKSGLPSDRFSAERTGGSVSTLTIQRTQQEDSAVYLCASSLGGSGGYNEQFFGPGTRLTVL.

This chain links TRBV2 with TRBJ1-2; 7 bases fit TRBD1. The CDR3 totals 12 residues. Germline values: CDR1 SNHLY, CDR2 FYNNEI. V shed 8 bases, J shed 3 bases, and the junction held 3 bases outside the gene matches. The CDR3 spells CASQGVDYGYTF. The CDR3 nucleotides are TGTGCCAGCCAGGGGGTGGACTATGGCTACACCTTC.

This sequence joins TRBV10-1 and TRBJ2-2; maybe TRBD1 (6 bases). Per the germline V gene, CDR1 is WNHNN and CDR2 is SYGVQD (reference sequence). This CDR3 is 14 amino acids long. Trimming took off 8 bases at V and 1 base at J, with 11 bases between the two ends. DNA of the CDR3: TGCGCCAGCGCCGGGACAAGGAACACCGGGGAGCTGTTTTTT. It yields the protein CASAGTRNTGELFF.

DNA for the CDR3: TGCAGTGCTGGATCAGGGATTGGCTACACCTTC. Translated: CSAGSGIGYTF. The V call is TRBV20-1, the J call TRBJ1-2, with a tentative D call TRBD1 (5 bases). The CDR3 has 11 amino acids. CDR1 and CDR2 from the germline V gene are DFQATT and SNEGSKA (reference sequence). V lost 5 bases, J lost 7 bases, and 11 bases lay in between.

This sequence joins TRBV6-2 or TRBV6-3 and TRBJ1-5, with a weak D call TRBD1 (5 bases). CDR1 and CDR2 from the germline V gene are MNHEY and SVGEGT. V lost 5 bases, J lost 3 bases, and 8 bases lay in between. This CDR3 spans 13 amino acids. DNA of the CDR3: TGTGCCAGCAGTCGACAGCTCAATCAGCCCCAGCATTTT. It yields the protein CASSRQLNQPQHF.

CDR3 protein: CASSITGETYEQYF. Here the CDR3 DNA reads TGTGCCAGTAGTATCACAGGGGAGACCTACGAGCAGTACTTC. The chain uses TRBV19 and TRBJ2-7; the match to TRBD1 covers 7 bases. The germline CDR1 and CDR2 sequences are LNHDA and SQIVND (reference sequence). Losses at the gene ends were 3 bases for V and 2 bases for J; bases not matched to a gene: 4. The CDR3 extends over 14 amino acids.

The chain has TRBV24-1 and TRBJ1-4; 10 positions match TRBD1. The V gene end was trimmed by 6 bases and the J gene end by 4 bases; junction bases not matched to a gene: 7. Germline-derived CDR1 and CDR2 are KGHDR and SFDVKD. The CDR3 runs to 16 residues. CDR3 residues: CATSPGQGEYNEKLFF. The CDR3 DNA reads as TGTGCCACCAGTCCAGGACAGGGGGAGTATAATGAAAAACTGTTTTTT.

The chain couples TRBV25-1 to TRBJ1-1; D possibly corresponds to TRBD1 (5 bases). Looked up from germline, CDR1 is MGHDK and CDR2 is SYGVNS. V was cut by 4 bases and J by 10 bases, with 16 bases left in between. The CDR3 runs 13 residues. The CDR3 region is CASSAGQGLRAFF. CDR3 nucleotide sequence: TGTGCCAGCAGTGCCGGGCAGGGCCTTCGAGCTTTCTTT.

This sequence joins TRBV3-1 (or the pseudogene TRBV3-2) and TRBJ1-1; TRBD1 is a possible D gene (5 bases). V lost 4 bases and J 1 base, leaving 13 bases between the germline ends. The CDR3 is made up of 15 amino acids. In germline, CDR1 is LGHDT, CDR2 YNNKEL (reference sequence). As DNA, the CDR3 is TGTGCCAGCAGCCTTAGCTCCAGGGAGAACACTGAAGCTTTCTTT. Amino acid sequence: CASSLSSRENTEAFF.

The V call is TRBV5-4, the J call TRBJ1-1; 12 bases map to TRBD1. Germline lookup yields CDR1 SGHNT and CDR2 YYREEE (reference sequence). CDR3 length equals 15 residues. The junction had 5 bases not matched to a gene; V was cut back by 0 bases and J by 8 bases. The CDR3, as DNA: TGTGCCAGCAGCTTGGGGGACAGGGGGCGTCGGGAAGCTTTCTTT. It codes for CASSLGDRGRREAFF. Full variable domain (rest looked up from reference TRBV5-4 and TRBJ1-1): ETGVTQSPTHLIKTRGQQVTLRCSSQSGHNTVSWYQQALGQGPQFIFQYYREEENGRGNFPPRFSGLQFPNYSSELNVNALELDDSALYLCASSLGDRGRREAFFGQGTRLTVV.

V and J are TRBV5-1 and TRBJ1-2; TRBD1 aligns across 11 bases. The junction had 6 bases not matched to a gene; V was cut back by 4 bases and J by 4 bases. Germline values: CDR1 SGHRS, CDR2 YFSETQ. This CDR3 has 15 residues. The CDR3, as DNA: TGCGCCAGCAGCCAAGGGACAGGGGGGGTCTATGGCTACACCTTC. Encoded protein: CASSQGTGGVYGYTF.

V gene TRBV6-5 combines with J gene TRBJ1-6; D might be TRBD1 (6 bases). Germline V lookup: CDR1 MNHEY, CDR2 SVGAGI. The CDR3 has 15 residues. The ends were cut back, 8 bases at V and 11 bases at J, with 22 bases in the middle. As DNA, the CDR3 is TGTGCCAGCTGGGCGGGGGGGGCTTTTGGGACACCCCTCCACTTT. Encoded protein: CASWAGGAFGTPLHF.

This clone was seen just once. This chain uses TRBV30 with TRBJ2-7; 8 bases fit TRBD2. V lost 8 bases and J lost 3; bases outside the gene matches: 15. CDR3 length: 15 amino acids. Germline assignment: CDR1 GTSNPN and CDR2 SVGIG (reference sequence). CDR3 sequence (DNA): TGTGCCCTCGGGGGAGGGTGGAGCGGGAGCTACGAGCAGTACTTC. Translated, it gives CALGGGWSGSYEQYF.

The V gene is TRBV7-3, the J gene TRBJ2-3, with D tentatively TRBD2 (8 bases). The germline gives CDR1 SGHTA, CDR2 FQGTGA. The ends were cut back, 5 bases at V and 6 bases at J, with 21 bases in the middle. This CDR3 spans 16 amino acids. The chain's CDR3 is CASSQTRGGGRDTQYF. Written as DNA, the CDR3 is TGTGCCAGCAGCCAAACACGAGGGGGCGGGAGGGATACGCAGTATTTT.

The V call is TRBV27, the J call TRBJ2-3; D unclear. CDR3 length: 13 amino acids. Germline CDR1 and CDR2: MNHEY and SMNVEV (reference sequence). The V end lost 3 bases, the J end lost 1 base, and 5 bases lay between the germline ends. CDR3 in amino acids: CASSFLGTDTQYF. The CDR3 region has the DNA TGTGCCAGCAGTTTCTTAGGCACAGATACGCAGTATTTT.

The rearrangement links TRBV7-3 to TRBJ2-7; TRBD2 matches at 9 bases. CDR1 and CDR2 (germline): SGHTA, FQGTGA. The CDR3 covers 15 residues. V dropped 5 bases and J dropped 7; count of bases not matched to a gene: 12. The CDR3 nucleotides read TGTGCCAGCAGCCTTAATAGCGGGAGTTTACTTGAGCAGTACTTC. It translates to CASSLNSGSLLEQYF.